The 15 T cell receptor beta chains listed next were all sequenced from one sample in a study of blood T cell repertoires in COVID-19. Method: immunoSEQ multiplex PCR; TCRdb's copy keeps in-frame clones and lacks some. The table includes some 120,000 clones, 65% to 90% detected once. The sequenced material came from peripheral blood. The receptors were sampled from a human donor in a cohort sampled during active COVID-19.

The rearrangement joins TRBV10-3 to TRBJ2-2, with 15 bases identical to TRBD2. CDR3 length equals 16 residues. With 6 bases clipped from V and 6 bases from J, the junction kept 5 bases outside the gene matches. Germline V gene sequence: CDR1 ENHRY, CDR2 SYGVKD. The CDR3 protein is CAISIGTSGGSGELFF. In nucleotides, the CDR3 is TGTGCCATCAGCATAGGGACTAGCGGGGGGTCCGGGGAGCTGTTTTTT.

The V and J genes are TRBV28 and TRBJ2-6; 7 nucleotides line up with TRBD2. The CDR3 totals 14 residues. Germline V gene sequence: CDR1 MDHEN, CDR2 SYDVKM. V shed 7 bases, J shed 4 bases, and the junction held 4 bases outside the gene matches. CDR3 nucleotide sequence: TGTGCCAGCATTGGGGGGGTCGGGGCCAACGTCCTGACTTTC. It is translated as CASIGGVGANVLTF.

The CDR3 loop reads CATSSTRISWNEQFF. The CDR3 nucleotides are TGTGCCACCAGCTCTACCCGGATTAGCTGGAATGAGCAGTTCTTC. The V gene is TRBV15, the J gene TRBJ2-1; no reliable D call. The CDR3 totals 15 residues. Germline V gene data show CDR1 as LNHNV and CDR2 as YYDKDF (reference sequence). The germline V and J ends were trimmed by 5 bases and 7 bases, with 18 bases remaining between them.

The chain uses TRBV7-9 and TRBJ1-2; 8 nucleotides align to TRBD1. Germline CDR1 and CDR2: SEHNR and FQNEAQ (reference sequence). The CDR3 length is 13 residues. The junction had 5 bases not matched to a gene; V was cut back by 4 bases and J by 7 bases. CDR3 coding DNA: TGTGCCAGCAGCTCAGGACAGGGTATTGGCTACACCTTC. It specifies CASSSGQGIGYTF.

A word on this clone: This sample also contains other DNA sequences that code for the same CDR3. This chain connects TRBV6-5 to TRBJ1-3; TRBD1 is a possible D gene (6 bases). Germline CDR1 and CDR2: MNHEY and SVGAGI. Trimming removed 0 bases at V and 4 bases at J, with 7 bases between. The CDR3 has 14 amino acids. The CDR3 spells CASSYSGQGNTIYF. The CDR3 nucleotides are TGTGCCAGCAGTTACTCCGGACAGGGAAACACCATATATTTT.

The rearrangement links TRBV7-9 to TRBJ2-3; 9 nucleotides agree with TRBD2. The CDR3 is 15 residues long. With V trimmed by 5 bases and J by 5 bases, 8 bases remained unmatched. Looked up from germline, CDR1 is SEHNR and CDR2 is FQNEAQ (reference sequence). The CDR3 protein is CASSHGGGGVDTQYF. As DNA, the CDR3 is TGTGCCAGCAGCCATGGAGGCGGGGGGGTAGATACGCAGTATTTT.

The gene calls are TRBV5-4 and TRBJ1-1, with 12 bases fitting TRBD1. Germline assignment: CDR1 SGHNT and CDR2 YYREEE (reference sequence). V was pared by 4 bases and J by 7 bases, with 5 bases of the junction left unmatched. The CDR3 covers 14 residues. CDR3 nucleotides: TGTGCCAGCAGCCCGGGACAGGGGGCCAGTGAAGCTTTCTTT. Translation gives CASSPGQGASEAFF.

V gene TRBV10-3 combines with J gene TRBJ1-1; D not certain. V lost 3 bases and J 10 bases, leaving 12 bases between the germline ends. Germline CDR1 ENHRY, CDR2 SYGVKD. This CDR3 region has 12 residues. The DNA of the CDR3 is TGTGCCATCAGTGATCTGAGTTCCCGAGCTTTCTTT. Translation: CAISDLSSRAFF.

The genes are TRBV6-5 and TRBJ1-6; possibly TRBD1 for D (6 bases). Trimming removed 6 bases at V and 7 bases at J, with 16 bases between. The CDR3 is 15 residues long. Germline CDR1 is MNHEY and CDR2 is SVGAGI. DNA for the CDR3: TGTGCCAGCAGCACCGGTTACAGGGAGAATTCACCCCTCCACTTT. It yields the protein CASSTGYRENSPLHF.

The gene calls are TRBV4-1 and TRBJ2-5; possible D gene TRBD1, 5 bases. The germline V gene has CDR1 MGHRA and CDR2 YSYEKL. V lost 1 base to trimming and J lost 4 bases, with 7 bases between them. There are 13 residues in the CDR3. CDR3 nucleotides: TGCGCCAGCAGCCAAGGACAGATAGAGACCCAGTACTTC. This gives the protein CASSQGQIETQYF.

The J gene is TRBJ2-2, the V gene TRBV5-1, with TRBD1 identical over 8 bases. The junction had 7 bases not matched to a gene; V was cut back by 0 bases and J by 6 bases. The germline gives CDR1 SGHRS, CDR2 YFSETQ. The CDR3 is 16 amino acids. For the CDR3, the DNA is TGCGCCAGCAGCTTGGCCATAGGACAGGGACCCGGGGAGCTGTTTTTT. Amino acids: CASSLAIGQGPGELFF. The variable domain in full, completed from reference TRBV5-1 and TRBJ2-2, reads KAGVTQTPRYLIKTRGQQVTLSCSPISGHRSVSWYQQTPGQGLQFLFEYFSETQRNKGNFPGRFSGRQFSNSRSEMNVSTLELGDSALYLCASSLAIGQGPGELFFGEGSRLTVL.

The rearrangement uses TRBV11-3 and TRBJ2-5; 11 nucleotides line up with TRBD2. The V segment lost 5 bases and the J segment 4 bases; nucleotides outside the gene matches: 6. Looked up from germline, CDR1 is SGHNT and CDR2 is YENEEA. CDR3 size: 15 residues. The CDR3 protein is CASSIAGTSGETQYF. In nucleotides, the CDR3 is TGTGCCAGCAGCATAGCCGGGACTAGCGGAGAGACCCAGTACTTC.

This chain links TRBV11-3 with TRBJ2-3, with TRBD2 matching over 10 bases. The length of the CDR3 is 17 residues. The V gene's germline CDR1 is SGHNT and CDR2 YENEEA. V was clipped by 1 base and J by 2 bases; unmatched bases: 6. CDR3 protein: CASSLGYSGGLTDTQYF. In DNA, the CDR3 is TGTGCCAGCAGCTTAGGATATAGCGGGGGGCTCACAGATACGCAGTATTTT.

The CDR3 DNA sequence: TGTGCCCAGGCGATGGACAGGGACCAGCCCCAGCATTTT. Protein sequence: CAQAMDRDQPQHF. V is TRBV6-5 and J is TRBJ1-5; 8 bases are shared with TRBD1. The CDR3 contains 13 residues. The V segment lost 11 bases and the J segment 7 bases; nucleotides outside the gene matches: 10. Germline V CDR1 and CDR2: MNHEY, SVGAGI.

The rearrangement uses TRBV27 and TRBJ2-7, with a tentative D call TRBD2 (6 bases). The V end lost 4 bases, the J end lost 0 bases, and 16 bases lay between the germline ends. The CDR3 is 16 amino acids. CDR1 and CDR2 (germline): MNHEY, SMNVEV (reference sequence). For the CDR3, the DNA is TGTGCCAGCAGTTCCCCCCGGGGGTGGGTCTCCTACGAGCAGTACTTC. Protein: CASSSPRGWVSYEQYF.